The rows below give T cell receptor beta chains drawn from one sample of a study of vaccination and CD4 T cells after COVID-19. Antigens of these TCRs are unknown. MiXCR, run by TCRdb on the PCR reads, gives a single entry per CDR3 protein. This table holds fewer than 15,000 distinct CDR3 sequences, 40% to 50% found once. Sequenced material: CD4+ T cells from blood, cultured in vitro. All receptors come from a human donor who had recovered from COVID-19. Each CDR3 is given with its conserved first and last residue. The D gene is left open where the match is weak. Not every row has a clone size; where given, it reads once, few, many or a size class.

clone_size j_call d_call v_call cdr3_aa cdr3_nt
few TRBJ1-1 TRBD1 TRBV7-3 CASSFSGQGTEAFF TGTGCCAGCAGCTTCTCGGGACAGGGGACTGAAGCTTTCTTT
NA TRBJ2-1 TRBD2 TRBV10-2 CASLHLKTSPPYNEQFF TGCGCCAGCCTCCACTTAAAGACTAGCCCGCCCTACAATGAGCAGTTCTTC
few TRBJ2-7 NA TRBV6-2/TRBV6-3 CASTEQALSYEQYF TGTGCCAGCACCGAACAGGCCCTCTCCTACGAGCAGTACTTC
few TRBJ2-2 NA TRBV4-1 CASSQDVGRNSGELFF TGCGCCAGCAGCCAAGATGTTGGGAGGAATTCCGGGGAGCTGTTTTTT
few TRBJ1-2 NA TRBV6-1 CASTLDSYIGYTF TGTGCCAGCACCTTAGACTCATACATAGGCTACACCTTC
NA TRBJ1-1 TRBD1 TRBV11-2 CASSPGQGAGNTEAFF TGTGCCAGCAGCCCGGGACAGGGGGCTGGGAACACTGAAGCTTTCTTT
few TRBJ1-2 NA TRBV6-2/TRBV6-3 CASSYNMNYGYTF TGTGCCAGCAGTTACAACATGAACTATGGCTACACCTTC
few TRBJ2-5 NA TRBV20-1 CSATRGGGETQYF TGCAGTGCTACAAGGGGCGGCGGCGAGACCCAGTACTTC
NA TRBJ1-2 NA TRBV5-6 CASSFIGVTVHGYTF TGTGCCAGCAGCTTTATTGGGGTGACAGTCCATGGCTACACCTTC
NA TRBJ2-3 NA TRBV6-1 CASTLLDTQYF TGTGCCAGCACCCTTTTGGATACGCAGTATTTT
NA TRBJ2-5 TRBD2 TRBV28 CASSFFASGGRKTQYF TGTGCCAGCAGTTTTTTTGCTAGCGGGGGTCGAAAGACCCAGTACTTC
NA TRBJ1-5 NA TRBV5-8 CASSRGTLGQPQHF TGTGCCAGCAGCCGGGGGACCCTCGGTCAGCCCCAGCATTTT
NA TRBJ2-5 NA TRBV19 CASSRRLNQETQYF TGTGCCAGTAGCCGTCGACTTAACCAAGAGACCCAGTACTTC
NA TRBJ1-1 NA TRBV6-5 CASSYSQGSPEAFF TGTGCCAGCAGTTACAGTCAGGGGAGCCCTGAAGCTTTCTTT
NA TRBJ2-2 NA TRBV7-9 CASSLRDLNTGELFF TGTGCCAGCAGCTTAAGAGATCTGAACACCGGGGAGCTGTTTTTT
NA TRBJ2-1 NA TRBV2 CASRSDTHNEQFF TGTGCCAGCAGATCGGACACCCACAATGAGCAGTTCTTC
NA TRBJ2-4 TRBD1 TRBV7-2 CASSLGPPGQGTEGIQYF TGTGCCAGCAGCTTAGGTCCCCCGGGACAGGGAACCGAAGGCATTCAGTACTTC
NA TRBJ2-3 TRBD2 TRBV5-4 CASSLPGGSADTQYF TGTGCCAGCAGCTTGCCCGGGGGGAGCGCAGATACGCAGTATTTT
NA TRBJ2-5 NA TRBV6-5 CASSYAGLEKETQYF TGTGCCAGCAGTTACGCCGGACTTGAAAAGGAGACCCAGTACTTC
NA TRBJ2-1 TRBD1 TRBV12-3/TRBV12-4 CASSRDRGDNEQFF TGTGCCAGCAGCCGGGACAGGGGCGACAATGAGCAGTTCTTC
few TRBJ2-1 NA TRBV27 CASSLGVGDHNEQFF TGTGCCAGCAGTCTAGGGGTAGGAGATCACAATGAGCAGTTCTTC
NA TRBJ1-2 NA TRBV6-1 CASSLKSRTANYGYTF TGTGCCAGCAGCCTAAAATCGCGGACAGCTAACTATGGCTACACCTTC
NA TRBJ1-5 NA TRBV20-1 CSARDRTSNQPQHF TGCAGTGCTAGAGATCGCACTAGCAATCAGCCCCAGCATTTT
NA TRBJ2-4 TRBD2 TRBV15 CATSRVGSGGNLVKNIQYF TGTGCCACCAGCAGAGTTGGTAGCGGGGGGAATCTGGTCAAAAACATTCAGTACTTC
NA TRBJ2-2 NA TRBV25-1 CASSEYIGELFF TGTGCCAGCAGTGAATATATCGGGGAGCTGTTTTTT
NA TRBJ2-3 NA TRBV20-1 CSALDTTDTQYF TGCAGTGCCTTGGACACCACAGATACGCAGTATTTT
few TRBJ1-6 NA TRBV20-1 CSARDWVNSPLHF TGCAGTGCTAGAGATTGGGTGAATTCACCCCTCCACTTT
few TRBJ2-1 NA TRBV7-9 CASTTPGRLFLEQFF TGTGCCAGCACCACGCCGGGACGCCTATTCCTTGAGCAGTTCTTC
NA TRBJ2-3 TRBD2 TRBV6-1 CASSQRGLAGGPRTDTQYF TGTGCCAGCAGTCAAAGAGGGCTAGCGGGGGGGCCTAGGACAGATACGCAGTATTTT
few TRBJ1-1 NA TRBV10-1 CASSKDGMNTEAFF TGCGCCAGCAGTAAGGACGGAATGAACACTGAAGCTTTCTTT
few TRBJ1-2 NA TRBV19 CASSPQIGVGYTF TGTGCCAGTAGTCCCCAAATCGGGGTCGGCTACACCTTC
NA TRBJ1-5 NA TRBV7-2 CASSSSGSGNQPQHF TGTGCCAGCAGCTCCTCCGGGTCGGGCAATCAGCCCCAGCATTTT
once TRBJ1-2 NA TRBV5-1 CASSATGDPNYGYTF TGCGCCAGCAGCGCAACCGGGGACCCCAACTATGGCTACACCTTC
NA TRBJ2-2 TRBD2 TRBV15 CATSRDSTSVAGELFF TGTGCCACCAGCAGAGATTCAACTAGCGTAGCCGGGGAGCTGTTTTTT
NA TRBJ1-1 NA TRBV7-6 CASSLGSITEAFF TGTGCCAGCAGCTTAGGCAGTATCACTGAAGCTTTCTTT
NA TRBJ2-3 NA TRBV6-1 CASSGAARTDTQYF TGTGCCAGCAGTGGAGCGGCGCGCACAGATACGCAGTATTTT
few TRBJ1-1 NA TRBV19 CASSNGQTLNTEAFF TGTGCCAGTAGTAATGGGCAGACACTCAACACTGAAGCTTTCTTT
few TRBJ1-5 NA TRBV19 CASSDISNQPQHF TGTGCCAGTAGTGACATAAGCAATCAGCCCCAGCATTTT
NA TRBJ2-7 TRBD1 TRBV20-1 CSARRQGAFSEQYF TGCAGTGCTAGAAGACAGGGTGCTTTTTCCGAGCAGTACTTC
NA TRBJ2-3 TRBD2 TRBV7-2 CASSPQTSRGDTQYF TGTGCCAGCAGCCCACAGACTAGCCGGGGAGATACGCAGTATTTT
NA TRBJ1-6 NA TRBV19 CASIGVGNSPLHF TGTGCCAGTATTGGGGTGGGTAATTCACCCCTCCACTTT
few TRBJ2-3 TRBD2 TRBV2 CASGLAGDRDTQYF TGTGCCAGTGGACTGGCGGGAGATCGAGATACGCAGTATTTT